This TCR beta chain was found in a study of radiotherapy plus CTLA-4 blockade in lung cancer. Ipilimumab CTLA-4 blockade and focal radiation were given to patients with chemo-refractory metastatic non-small-cell lung cancer. On this clone: Its antigen is still unknown.

TCRdb's table, derived via immunoSEQ multiplex PCR, lists solely in-frame clones and lacks some. Of about 100,000 clones detected, 83% appear once; the ten largest clones hold 0.84%. Study results and caveats: Some TCR clones had been derived from tumors. These clones expanded in peripheral blood after radiotherapy plus ipilimumab.

The TCR originated in a human donor with non-small cell lung cancer who had stable disease on radiotherapy plus ipilimumab. The starting material was peripheral blood, obtained from a patient treated with radiotherapy plus ipilimumab.

The CDR3 is CASSLLGNEQFF. The CDR3 nucleotides read TGTGCCAGCAGCTTGCTGGGCAATGAGCAGTTCTTC. The J gene is TRBJ2-1, the V gene TRBV5-4; D gene unclear. This CDR3 comprises 12 residues. Germline CDR1 is SGHNT and CDR2 is YYREEE (reference sequence). Trimming stripped 1 base from V and 6 bases from J, with 5 bases between.